This T cell receptor beta chain was recorded in a study of PD-1 blockade in classical Hodgkin lymphoma. Whole-study findings and limits: Prior therapy or disease activity may underlie the repertoire differences, whose causes remain undefined. At C4D1, TCR diversity had climbed significantly for CD4+ cells, though not for CD8+ cells. Complete responders showed a baseline diversity that resembled the diversity of newly diagnosed patients.

Germline lookup yields CDR1 SGHRS and CDR2 YFSETQ. CDR3 length: 14 residues. The germline V and J ends were trimmed by 2 bases and 0 bases, with 6 bases remaining between them. The method was immunoSEQ multiplex PCR; TCRdb's version includes in-frame clones alone and lacks a portion of them. The repertoire holds over 70,000 clones, 90% seen once, with around 3% in the top ten. To note about this clone: Its antigen is not known.

The time point is: cycle 4 day 1 (C4D1), after more than 5 weeks of nivolumab. Brentuximab vedotin exposure varied among the patients, all of whom had relapsed after autologous stem cell transplantation. This chain links TRBV5-1 with TRBJ1-3; unclear D gene. The sequence was collected from a human donor with classical Hodgkin lymphoma. The sequencing used peripheral blood mononuclear cells (PBMCs), collected before the fourth cycle of nivolumab. CDR3 DNA sequence: TGCGCCAGCAGCTTTACTGGCTCTGGAAACACCATATATTTT. It specifies CASSFTGSGNTIYF.